This passage covers 8 T cell receptor beta chains from one sample sequenced in a study of T cell repertoires in cytomegalovirus infection. No antigen is known for these receptors. MiXCR, applied by TCRdb to the reads, yields one record per CDR3 protein. Among hundreds of thousands of distinct CDR3 sequences listed, less than 35% were seen once. Sequencing was performed on cultured CD8+ T cells from PBMCs, taken from culture after CMV antigen stimulation. All receptors come from a human donor in good health (CMV status not recorded). Some clones in this sample may be carry-over from other donors' samples.

The chain carries TRBV5-4 and TRBJ1-1; the D gene is possibly TRBD1 (6 bases). The germline CDR1 and CDR2 sequences are SGHNT and YYREEE (reference sequence). Trimming removed 3 bases from V and 7 bases from J, with 16 bases in between. The CDR3 has 14 residues. CDR3 sequence reads: CASSSPGGGGEAFF. For the CDR3, the DNA is TGTGCCAGCAGCTCCCCTGGGGGGGGCGGTGAAGCTTTCTTT.

This clonotype was observed a handful of times. CDR3 in DNA: TGTGCCAGCAGCTTAAAGGGACCAGACAGCCTCTATGGCTACACCTTC. Amino acids: CASSLKGPDSLYGYTF. This chain links TRBV7-9 with TRBJ1-2; D might be TRBD1 (5 bases). Germline CDR1 is SEHNR and CDR2 is FQNEAQ (reference sequence). The ends were cut back, 2 bases at V and 4 bases at J, with 17 bases in the middle. The CDR3 is made up of 16 amino acids. The full variable domain, rest sourced from reference TRBV7-9 and TRBJ1-2, is DTGVSQNPRHKITKRGQNVTFRCDPISEHNRLYWYRQTLGQGPEFLTYFQNEAQLEKSRLLSDRFSAERPKGSFSTLEIQRTEQGDSAMYLCASSLKGPDSLYGYTFGSGTRLTVV.

This clonotype was detected ten times or more. J is TRBJ2-3 and V is TRBV7-2, with 8 bases lining up with TRBD2. The CDR3 covers 18 residues. The V gene's germline CDR1 is SGHTA and CDR2 FQGNSA. After removal of 1 base from V and 0 bases from J, the junction contained 9 bases not matched to a gene. CDR3 DNA sequence: TGTGCCAGCAGCTTAGAGGGAAGGCGGGGGGCGAGCACAGATACGCAGTATTTT. Its translation: CASSLEGRRGASTDTQYF.

The chain is built from TRBV10-3 and TRBJ1-1, with 10 bases fitting TRBD1. Germline CDR1 is ENHRY and CDR2 is SYGVKD. This CDR3 comprises 14 residues. V gave up 8 bases and J gave up 0 bases; unmatched junction bases: 3. This chain's CDR3 is CAIGGQGLNTEAFF. DNA for the CDR3: TGTGCCATCGGGGGACAGGGGTTGAACACTGAAGCTTTCTTT.

This clonotype was seen at least ten times. The chain employs TRBV27 and TRBJ1-2, with unresolved D. The CDR3 runs 13 residues. V was trimmed by 4 bases and J by 4 bases, leaving 10 bases between them. Germline loops: CDR1 MNHEY, CDR2 SMNVEV (reference sequence). The CDR3 loop reads CASSSRKGYGYTF. CDR3 in DNA: TGTGCCAGCAGTTCTCGGAAGGGCTATGGCTACACCTTC.

A word on this clonotype: A much larger clone differs by one base, so this may be a read error. The V gene is TRBV12-3 or TRBV12-4, the J gene TRBJ1-1; TRBD1 matches 10 bases. J lost 4 bases, V lost 10 bases, and 6 bases had no gene match. CDR3 size: 13 residues. The CDR3 sequence: CANVDRGITEAFF. For the CDR3, the DNA is TGTGCCAACGTGGACAGGGGGATCACTGAAGCTTTCTTT.

The rearrangement joins TRBV10-3 to TRBJ1-2; D is undetermined. V was trimmed by 7 bases and J by 2 bases, leaving 14 bases between them. This CDR3 is built from 14 residues. The germline CDR1 and CDR2 sequences are ENHRY and SYGVKD. The CDR3 DNA follows: TGTGCCATCACCCCAGTGACAAACAACTATGGCTACACCTTC. Translated, it gives CAITPVTNNYGYTF.

Only a few counts were recorded for this clonotype. The CDR3 region has the DNA TGTGCCAGCAGCTTAGGTCACGGTACTTCTAACACTGAAGCTTTCTTT. It encodes CASSLGHGTSNTEAFF. The gene calls are TRBV13 and TRBJ1-1; D is unclear. The V and J ends lost 0 bases and 2 bases respectively, with 13 bases between them. This CDR3 region has 16 residues. Germline V gene data show CDR1 as PRHDT and CDR2 as FYEKMQ (reference sequence).